This section outlines one T cell receptor (beta chain) sequence together with its context. Other nucleotide sequences from this sample produce the same CDR3. This record comes from a study of blood T cell repertoires in COVID-19. As for the study in general: Samples representing acute and convalescent COVID-19 were sourced from the United States, Italy and Spain. T cells, B-cell-depleted T cells, or PBMCs supplied cDNA or gDNA.

This CDR3 spans 13 amino acids. V was trimmed by 6 bases and J by 1 base, leaving 9 bases between them. Germline V CDR1 and CDR2: MNHEY, SVGAGI. In the study's own analysis: Estimates of nucleated cell counts were drawn from the amplification of reference gene primers. Repertoires were generated with immunoSEQ multiplex PCR, while TCRdb's copy carries only in-frame clones and drops some. V and J calls and clone size are given by that table; D and trimming were obtained from the DNA. The sample has around 150,000 clones; 70% to 90% are singletons. This clonotype originated in a man in his forties with acute or convalescent COVID-19. This chain uses TRBV6-5 with TRBJ1-1; D is possibly TRBD1 (6 bases). The specimen sequenced was peripheral blood. The CDR3 bases are TGTGCCAGCAGCCGGGACACGAACACTGAAGCTTTCTTT. Its translation is CASSRDTNTEAFF.